The present entry profiles one T cell receptor (beta chain) with its context. Its antigen is not known. The data were taken from a study of T cells in narcolepsy. Study background: Enrolled donors included narcolepsy type 1 or type 2 patients and healthy controls.

CDR3 size: 14 residues. V lost 8 bases and J 0 bases, leaving 11 bases between the germline ends. The V gene's germline CDR1 is MDHEN and CDR2 SYDVKM. Assay used: immunoSEQ multiplex PCR; TCRdb lists only in-frame clones, some missing. The sample holds 30,000 to 40,000 clones, about 81% seen once. Findings and caveats of the study: Autoreactive HCRT-specific and TRIB2-specific clonotypes were marked in same-patient CSF-versus-blood CD4+ comparisons. Healthy controls reportedly lacked the autoreactive clonotypes serially found in patients' blood.

This receptor was identified in a human donor with narcolepsy. Source material: CD45RA- memory CD4+ T cells from PBMCs. The V and J genes are TRBV28 and TRBJ2-4, with no clear D. The CDR3 DNA sequence: TGTGCCAGCTCACTAATGGCAGCCAAAAACATTCAGTACTTC. It translates to CASSLMAAKNIQYF.